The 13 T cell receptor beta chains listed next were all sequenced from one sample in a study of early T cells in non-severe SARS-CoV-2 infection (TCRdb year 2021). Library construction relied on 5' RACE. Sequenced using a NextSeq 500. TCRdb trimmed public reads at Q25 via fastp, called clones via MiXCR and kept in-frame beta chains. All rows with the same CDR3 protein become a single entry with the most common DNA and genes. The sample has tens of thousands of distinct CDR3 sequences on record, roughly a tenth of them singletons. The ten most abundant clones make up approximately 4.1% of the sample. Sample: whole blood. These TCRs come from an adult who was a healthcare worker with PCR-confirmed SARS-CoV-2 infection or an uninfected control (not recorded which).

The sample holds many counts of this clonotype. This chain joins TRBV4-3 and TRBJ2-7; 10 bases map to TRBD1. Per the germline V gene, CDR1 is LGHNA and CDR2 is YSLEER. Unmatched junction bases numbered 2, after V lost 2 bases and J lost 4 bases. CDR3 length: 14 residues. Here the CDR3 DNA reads TGCGCCAGCAGCCAAAGACAGGGGGCATACGAGCAGTACTTC. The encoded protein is CASSQRQGAYEQYF.

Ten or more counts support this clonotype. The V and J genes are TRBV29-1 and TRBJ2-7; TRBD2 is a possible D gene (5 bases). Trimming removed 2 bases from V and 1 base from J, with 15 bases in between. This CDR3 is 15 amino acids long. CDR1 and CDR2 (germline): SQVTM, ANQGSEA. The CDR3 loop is CSVEFAEGLSYEQYF. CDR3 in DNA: TGCAGCGTTGAATTTGCCGAGGGCTTATCCTACGAGCAGTACTTC.

The chain's CDR3 is CASSLWGNTGELFF. CDR3 bases: TGTGCCAGCTCACTTTGGGGCAACACCGGGGAGCTGTTTTTT. The chain recombines TRBV9 with TRBJ2-2, with D perhaps TRBD1 (5 bases). The germline V gene encodes CDR1 SGDLS and CDR2 YYNGEE. The CDR3 has 14 amino acids. The V gene lost 7 bases and the J gene lost 2 bases, with 12 bases spanning the gap.

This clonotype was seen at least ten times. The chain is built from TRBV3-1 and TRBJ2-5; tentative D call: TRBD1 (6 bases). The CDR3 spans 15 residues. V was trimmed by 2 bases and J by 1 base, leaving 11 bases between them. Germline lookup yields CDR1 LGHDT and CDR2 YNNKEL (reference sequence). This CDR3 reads CASSQTRGPQETQYF. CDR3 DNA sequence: TGTGCCAGCAGCCAAACCAGGGGACCCCAAGAGACCCAGTACTTC.

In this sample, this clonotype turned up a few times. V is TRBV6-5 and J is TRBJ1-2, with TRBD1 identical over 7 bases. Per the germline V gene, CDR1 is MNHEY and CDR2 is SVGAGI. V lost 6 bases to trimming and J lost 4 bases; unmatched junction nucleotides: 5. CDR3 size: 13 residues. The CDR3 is CASSPGQLYGYTF. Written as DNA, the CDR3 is TGTGCCAGCAGCCCGGGACAGCTCTATGGCTACACCTTC.

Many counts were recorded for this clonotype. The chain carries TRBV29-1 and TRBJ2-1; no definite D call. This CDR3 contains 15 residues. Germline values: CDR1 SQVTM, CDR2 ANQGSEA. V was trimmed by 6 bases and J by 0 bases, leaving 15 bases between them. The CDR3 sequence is CSVLDARSSYNEQFF. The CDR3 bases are TGCAGCGTATTAGACGCCAGGAGCTCCTACAATGAGCAGTTCTTC.

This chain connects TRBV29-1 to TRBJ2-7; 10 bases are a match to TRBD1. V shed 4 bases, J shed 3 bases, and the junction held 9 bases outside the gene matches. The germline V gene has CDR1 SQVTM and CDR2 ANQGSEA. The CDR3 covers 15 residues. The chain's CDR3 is CSVVGWDRGSYEQYF. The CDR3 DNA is TGCAGCGTTGTCGGATGGGACAGGGGAAGCTACGAGCAGTACTTC.

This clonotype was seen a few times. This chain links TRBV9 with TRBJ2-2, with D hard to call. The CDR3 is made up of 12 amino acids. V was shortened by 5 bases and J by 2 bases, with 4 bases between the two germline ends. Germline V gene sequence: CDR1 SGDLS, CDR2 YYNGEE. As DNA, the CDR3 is TGTGCCAGCAGGGAAAACACCGGGGAGCTGTTTTTT. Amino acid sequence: CASRENTGELFF.

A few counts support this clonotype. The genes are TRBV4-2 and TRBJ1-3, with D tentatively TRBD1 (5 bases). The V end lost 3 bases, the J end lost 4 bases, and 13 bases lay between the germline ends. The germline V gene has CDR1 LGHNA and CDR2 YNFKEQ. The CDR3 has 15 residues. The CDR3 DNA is TGTGCCAGCAGCCAGGACCGGGGGGTAGGAAACACCATATATTTT. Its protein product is CASSQDRGVGNTIYF.

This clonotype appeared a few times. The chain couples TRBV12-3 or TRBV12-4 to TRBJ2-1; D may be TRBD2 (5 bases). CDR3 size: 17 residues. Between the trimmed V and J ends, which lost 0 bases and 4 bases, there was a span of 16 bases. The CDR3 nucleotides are TGTGCCAGCAGTTTAGCGGGCGGGTTGAACGTGTACAATGAGCAGTTCTTC. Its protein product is CASSLAGGLNVYNEQFF.

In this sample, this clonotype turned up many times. The CDR3 DNA reads TGTGCCAGCAGTTCCTACTCGAACGAGCAGTACTTC. Translation: CASSSYSNEQYF. This sequence joins TRBV6-5 and TRBJ2-7, with D unresolved. Germline V gives CDR1 MNHEY, CDR2 SVGAGI. Deletions cut 4 bases from V and 5 bases from J, with 9 bases between. The CDR3 length is 12 residues.

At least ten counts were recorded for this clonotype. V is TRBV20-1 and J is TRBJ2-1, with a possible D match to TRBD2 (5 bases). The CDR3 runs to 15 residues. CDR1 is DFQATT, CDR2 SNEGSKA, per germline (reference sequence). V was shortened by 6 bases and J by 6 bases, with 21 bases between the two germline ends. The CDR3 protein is CSAPLRGPFSNEQFF. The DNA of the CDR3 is TGCAGTGCCCCCTTAAGAGGGCCATTCAGCAATGAGCAGTTCTTC.

The CDR3: CASSPGLAGGVQFF. CDR3 bases: TGTGCCAGCAGCCCCGGCCTTGCGGGGGGGGTGCAGTTCTTC. This chain joins TRBV7-9 and TRBJ2-1; 9 bases fit TRBD2. V dropped 5 bases and J dropped 12; count of bases not matched to a gene: 11. This CDR3 comprises 14 residues. The germline gives CDR1 SEHNR, CDR2 FQNEAQ (reference sequence). Full variable domain (rest looked up from reference TRBV7-9 and TRBJ2-1): DTGVSQNPRHKITKRGQNVTFRCDPISEHNRLYWYRQTLGQGPEFLTYFQNEAQLEKSRLLSDRFSAERPKGSFSTLEIQRTEQGDSAMYLCASSPGLAGGVQFFGPGTRLTVL.